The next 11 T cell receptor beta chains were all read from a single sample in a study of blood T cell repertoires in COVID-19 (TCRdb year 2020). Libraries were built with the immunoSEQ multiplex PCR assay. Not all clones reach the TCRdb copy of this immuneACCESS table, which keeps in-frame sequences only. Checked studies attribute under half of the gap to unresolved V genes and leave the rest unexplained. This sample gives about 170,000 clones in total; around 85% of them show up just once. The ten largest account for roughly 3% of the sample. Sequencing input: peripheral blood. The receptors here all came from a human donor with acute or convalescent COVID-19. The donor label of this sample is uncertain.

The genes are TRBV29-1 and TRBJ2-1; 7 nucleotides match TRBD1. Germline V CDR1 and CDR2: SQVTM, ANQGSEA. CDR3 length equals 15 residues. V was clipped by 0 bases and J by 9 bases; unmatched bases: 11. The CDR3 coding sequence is TGCAGCGTTGAAGAGACAGGGTACGGGTTCGGTGAGCAGTTCTTC. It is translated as CSVEETGYGFGEQFF.

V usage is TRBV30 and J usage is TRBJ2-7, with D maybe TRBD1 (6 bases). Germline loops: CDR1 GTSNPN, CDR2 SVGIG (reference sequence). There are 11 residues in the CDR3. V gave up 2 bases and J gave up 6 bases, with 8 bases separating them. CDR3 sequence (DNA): TGTGCCTGGAGTTCAGGGGCCGAGCAGTACTTC. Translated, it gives CAWSSGAEQYF.

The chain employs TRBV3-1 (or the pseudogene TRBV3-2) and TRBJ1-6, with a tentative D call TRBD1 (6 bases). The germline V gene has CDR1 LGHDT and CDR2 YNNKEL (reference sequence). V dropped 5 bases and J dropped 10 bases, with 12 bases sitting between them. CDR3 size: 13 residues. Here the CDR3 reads CASSYGQHSPLHF. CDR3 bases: TGTGCCAGCAGCTATGGACAGCACTCACCCCTCCACTTT.

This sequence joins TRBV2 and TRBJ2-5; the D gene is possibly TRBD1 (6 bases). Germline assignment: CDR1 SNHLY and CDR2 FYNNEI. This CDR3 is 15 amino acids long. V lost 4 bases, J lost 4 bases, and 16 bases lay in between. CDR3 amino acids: CASSAPEGVRETQYF. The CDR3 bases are TGTGCCAGCAGTGCCCCCGAGGGGGTAAGAGAGACCCAGTACTTC.

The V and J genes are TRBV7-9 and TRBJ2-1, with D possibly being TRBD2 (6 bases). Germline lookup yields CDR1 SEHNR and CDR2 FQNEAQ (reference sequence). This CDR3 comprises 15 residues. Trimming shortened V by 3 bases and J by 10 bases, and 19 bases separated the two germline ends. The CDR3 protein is CASSFGRSDLREQFF. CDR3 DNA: TGTGCCAGCAGCTTCGGGAGATCCGACCTAAGGGAGCAGTTCTTC. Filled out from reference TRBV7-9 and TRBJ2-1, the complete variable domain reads DTGVSQNPRHKITKRGQNVTFRCDPISEHNRLYWYRQTLGQGPEFLTYFQNEAQLEKSRLLSDRFSAERPKGSFSTLEIQRTEQGDSAMYLCASSFGRSDLREQFFGPGTRLTVL.

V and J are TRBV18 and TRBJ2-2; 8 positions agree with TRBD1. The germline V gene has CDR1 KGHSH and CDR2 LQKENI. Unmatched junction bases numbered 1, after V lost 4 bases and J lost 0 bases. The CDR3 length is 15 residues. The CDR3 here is CASSLGQANTGELFF. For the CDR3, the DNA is TGTGCCAGCTCACTGGGACAGGCGAACACCGGGGAGCTGTTTTTT.

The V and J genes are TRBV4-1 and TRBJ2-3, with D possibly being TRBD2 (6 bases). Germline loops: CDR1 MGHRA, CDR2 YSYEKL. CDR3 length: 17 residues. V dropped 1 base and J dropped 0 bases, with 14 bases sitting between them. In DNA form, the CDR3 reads TGCGCCAGCAGCCAAGGGCCCGCCGGGGGAAGCACAGATACGCAGTATTTT. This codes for CASSQGPAGGSTDTQYF.

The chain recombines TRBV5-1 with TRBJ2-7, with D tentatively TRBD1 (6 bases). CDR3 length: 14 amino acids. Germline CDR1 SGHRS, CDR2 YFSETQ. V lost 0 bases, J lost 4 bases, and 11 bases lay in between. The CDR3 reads CASSLGQGFYEQYF. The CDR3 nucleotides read TGCGCCAGCAGCTTGGGGCAGGGGTTTTACGAGCAGTACTTC.

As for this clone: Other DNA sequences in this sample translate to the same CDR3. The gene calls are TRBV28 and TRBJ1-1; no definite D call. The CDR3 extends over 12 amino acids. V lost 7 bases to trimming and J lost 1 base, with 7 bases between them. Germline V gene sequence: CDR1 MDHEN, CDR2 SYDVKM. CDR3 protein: CASTVSNTEAFF. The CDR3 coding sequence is TGTGCCAGCACGGTCTCGAACACTGAAGCTTTCTTT.

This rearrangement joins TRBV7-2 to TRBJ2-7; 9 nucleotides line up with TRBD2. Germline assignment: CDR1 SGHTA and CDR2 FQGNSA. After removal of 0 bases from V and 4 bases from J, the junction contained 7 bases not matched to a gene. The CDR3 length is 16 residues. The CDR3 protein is CASSLAPSSGKYEQYF. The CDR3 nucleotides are TGTGCCAGCAGCTTAGCGCCGTCTAGCGGGAAATACGAGCAGTACTTC.

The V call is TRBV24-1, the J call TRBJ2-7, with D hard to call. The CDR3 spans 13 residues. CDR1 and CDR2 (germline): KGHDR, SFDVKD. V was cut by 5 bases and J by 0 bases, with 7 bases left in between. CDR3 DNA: TGTGCCACCAGTGGGGCGAGCTCCTACGAGCAGTACTTC. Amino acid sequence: CATSGASSYEQYF.